This T cell receptor (beta chain) came from a study of PD-L1 blockade in urothelial cancer. Study background: Blood underwent analysis 3 weeks (second dose) and 6 weeks after treatment began.

Time point of the sample: pretreatment peripheral blood. Profiling relied on immunoSEQ multiplex PCR, and the TCRdb table lists in-frame clones only, not all of them. Among some 120,000 clones, less than 85% were seen once, and the ten largest hold 2.5% to 4%. The CDR3 totals 18 residues. Sequenced here: PBMCs, sampled around atezolizumab (anti-PD-L1) treatment. This chain links TRBV21-1 with TRBJ2-6; TRBD1 is the table's D call and was not checked against the DNA. TRBV21-1 is a pseudogene. The TCR sequence derives from a man aged 50 to 60 with urothelial cancer. The CDR3 reads CASSKGGTGRSGANVLTF. The DNA of the CDR3 is TGTGCCAGCAGCAAAGGAGGGACAGGGAGGTCTGGGGCCAACGTCCTGACTTTC.